Below are 18 T cell receptor beta chains sequenced from a single sample in a study of blood T cell repertoires in COVID-19. Sequencing was performed with immunoSEQ multiplex PCR; in TCRdb, only in-frame clones are kept and a portion is missing. The sample consists of roughly 56,000 clones, over 75% of them appearing once. The sample taken for sequencing was peripheral blood. The receptors originated from a human donor in a cohort sampled during active COVID-19.

The rearrangement links TRBV7-8 to TRBJ2-6; D is unclear. Germline lookup yields CDR1 SGHVS and CDR2 FQNEAQ. This CDR3 is built from 14 residues. V was cut by 6 bases and J by 0 bases, with 6 bases left in between. The CDR3: CASSHSSGANVLTF. The CDR3, as DNA: TGTGCCAGCAGTCACAGCTCTGGGGCCAACGTCCTGACTTTC.

V and J are TRBV29-1 and TRBJ2-2, with TRBD2 identical over 8 bases. The germline CDR1 and CDR2 sequences are SQVTM and ANQGSEA. V gave up 1 base and J gave up 5 bases; unmatched junction bases: 3. CDR3 length equals 14 residues. The CDR3 loop is CSVEGQRETGELFF. The CDR3 region has the DNA TGCAGCGTTGAAGGGCAGCGGGAGACCGGGGAGCTGTTTTTT.

The rearrangement joins TRBV15 to TRBJ1-5, with D perhaps matching TRBD1 (5 bases). Trimming pared 1 base from V and 5 bases from J, leaving 9 bases between. Germline V gene lookup returns CDR1 LNHNV and CDR2 YYDKDF (reference sequence). The CDR3 length is 14 residues. This CDR3 is CATSRGGGDQPQHF. CDR3 DNA: TGTGCCACCAGCAGAGGGGGGGGAGATCAGCCCCAGCATTTT.

The chain employs TRBV10-1 and TRBJ1-2; 7 bases line up with TRBD1. V shed 6 bases, J shed 2 bases, and the junction held 3 bases outside the gene matches. The CDR3 spans 13 residues. Looked up from germline, CDR1 is WNHNN and CDR2 is SYGVQD (reference sequence). The CDR3 spells CASSSGQNYGYTF. The CDR3 DNA is TGCGCCAGCAGCTCGGGACAGAACTATGGCTACACCTTC.

The chain has TRBV5-1 and TRBJ2-3, with 8 bases fitting TRBD2. Unmatched junction bases numbered 9, after V lost 0 bases and J lost 3 bases. This CDR3 has 17 amino acids. Germline CDR1 reads SGHRS; CDR2 reads YFSETQ. CDR3 sequence (DNA): TGCGCCAGCAGCTTGGCCAGAGGAGCGGGAGCTACAGATACGCAGTATTTT. Protein sequence: CASSLARGAGATDTQYF.

This sequence joins TRBV2 and TRBJ2-7, with D possibly matching TRBD2 (6 bases). The CDR3 extends over 13 amino acids. Germline lookup yields CDR1 SNHLY and CDR2 FYNNEI. The V end was cut by 6 bases, the J end by 6 bases, with 15 bases between. CDR3 nucleotide sequence: TGTGCCAGCAGCCTCGGGGGAGCTGGCGAGCAGTACTTC. Protein sequence: CASSLGGAGEQYF.

This chain links TRBV27 with TRBJ2-1; a weak D match, TRBD2 (6 bases). CDR3 length equals 16 residues. CDR1 is MNHEY and CDR2 is SMNVEV in the germline V gene (reference sequence). V was pared by 10 bases and J by 0 bases, with 19 bases between. The CDR3 coding sequence is TGTGCCACCACCCTGTTGCGGGAAGGCTCCTACAATGAGCAGTTCTTC. Its protein product is CATTLLREGSYNEQFF.

The chain joins TRBV24-1 to TRBJ2-3; 7 bases agree with TRBD2. CDR1 KGHDR and CDR2 SFDVKD come from the germline V gene. V was pared by 4 bases and J by 1 base, with 10 bases of the junction left unmatched. CDR3 length: 17 residues. The CDR3 spells CATSDPGGFLGTDTQYF. The DNA for the CDR3 is TGTGCCACCAGTGACCCGGGGGGTTTTCTTGGCACAGATACGCAGTATTTT.

This clone has just one count. The chain uses TRBV14 and TRBJ2-1, with D perhaps TRBD1 (6 bases). The CDR3 runs 14 residues. Germline V CDR1 and CDR2: SGHDN, FVKESK. V was shortened by 0 bases and J by 8 bases, with 11 bases between the two germline ends. In nucleotides, the CDR3 is TGTGCCAGCAGCCAAGAGGGACATTGGTATGAGCAGTTCTTC. Protein product: CASSQEGHWYEQFF.

The chain couples TRBV27 to TRBJ2-3, with 7 bases identical to TRBD1. The length of the CDR3 is 15 residues. V shed 3 bases, J shed 1 base, and the junction held 4 bases outside the gene matches. Germline CDR1 and CDR2: MNHEY and SMNVEV (reference sequence). CDR3 sequence: CASSLRTGRTDTQYF. In DNA, the CDR3 is TGTGCCAGCAGTTTGCGGACAGGACGCACAGATACGCAGTATTTT.

The CDR3 DNA sequence: TGTGCCAGCAGCGTGAGGCGGGAGGGAGGCACCGGGGAGCTGTTTTTT. Protein: CASSVRREGGTGELFF. This chain uses TRBV9 with TRBJ2-2; 9 bases are shared with TRBD2. Germline V gene data show CDR1 as SGDLS and CDR2 as YYNGEE. The CDR3 consists of 16 residues. V gave up 2 bases and J gave up 4 bases; unmatched junction bases: 6.

The chain carries TRBV16 and TRBJ2-7; D is possibly TRBD1 (5 bases). Trimming took off 2 bases at V and 2 bases at J, with 10 bases between the two ends. Germline CDR1 KGHSY, CDR2 FQNENV. This CDR3 is built from 14 residues. The CDR3 is CASSQRDRPYEQYF. CDR3 in DNA: TGTGCCAGCAGCCAACGCGACAGACCCTACGAGCAGTACTTC.

This sequence joins TRBV6-2 or TRBV6-3 and TRBJ2-3; TRBD2 matches 8 bases. The V gene end was trimmed by 1 base and the J gene end by 3 bases; junction bases not matched to a gene: 3. Germline V gene lookup returns CDR1 MNHEY and CDR2 SVGEGT. The CDR3 is made up of 15 amino acids. CDR3 loop: CASSYYGLATDTQYF. The DNA of the CDR3 is TGTGCCAGCAGTTACTACGGACTAGCTACAGATACGCAGTATTTT.

V gene TRBV28 combines with J gene TRBJ2-1; 9 positions match TRBD2. Germline V gene lookup returns CDR1 MDHEN and CDR2 SYDVKM. The V and J ends lost 6 bases and 4 bases, in that order; junction bases with no gene match: 10. The CDR3 extends over 16 amino acids. DNA of the CDR3: TGTGCCAGCAGCGCCCCCCTTCTAGCGGGGTACAATGAGCAGTTCTTC. This encodes CASSAPLLAGYNEQFF.

This clone has just one count. V is TRBV11-3 and J is TRBJ2-7; D might be TRBD1 (5 bases). V gave up 5 bases and J gave up 3 bases, with 11 bases separating them. This CDR3 contains 13 residues. CDR1 and CDR2 from the germline V gene are SGHNT and YENEEA. DNA for the CDR3: TGTGCCAGCAGCCTCGAGACAGACTACGAGCAGTACTTC. It yields the protein CASSLETDYEQYF.

The gene calls are TRBV28 and TRBJ1-5; possible D gene TRBD1, 5 bases. The V end was cut by 7 bases, the J end by 1 base, with 17 bases between. The CDR3 loop spans 16 amino acids. Germline CDR1 is MDHEN and CDR2 is SYDVKM. CDR3 protein: CASIPSDGGSNQPQHF. DNA for the CDR3: TGTGCCAGCATCCCCTCCGACGGGGGGAGCAATCAGCCCCAGCATTTT.

V is TRBV19 and J is TRBJ1-5, with a weak D call TRBD1 (5 bases). Trimming took 3 bases from V and 3 from J, leaving 15 bases between them. CDR1 LNHDA and CDR2 SQIVND come from the germline V gene (reference sequence). The CDR3 spans 16 residues. The CDR3 coding sequence is TGTGCCAGTAGTATTAACGGGCAGGGCGCCAATCAGCCCCAGCATTTT. It specifies CASSINGQGANQPQHF.

This chain joins TRBV28 and TRBJ2-2, with 7 bases that match TRBD1. J was trimmed by 7 bases and V by 5 bases; bases with no gene match: 13. The CDR3 has 16 residues. Looked up from germline, CDR1 is MDHEN and CDR2 is SYDVKM. The CDR3 DNA reads TGTGCCAGCAGTCCATTTCCAGGGGGTCTAAACGGGGAGCTGTTTTTT. Amino acid sequence: CASSPFPGGLNGELFF.